These 20 T cell receptor beta chains share one sample of origin, sequenced in a study of T cell responses to AZD1222 COVID-19 vaccine. Data came from immunoSEQ multiplex PCR; TCRdb stores just in-frame clones and leaves some out. The sample lists 46,000 or so clones, roughly 80% occurring once. Sequencing was performed on peripheral blood, taken on day 0 of AZD1222 vaccination. The receptors were sampled from an adult in good health.

The J gene is TRBJ2-6, the V gene TRBV6-4, with 7 bases matching TRBD2. The CDR3 sequence is 18 residues long. The J segment lost 2 bases and the V segment lost 4 bases, leaving 11 bases of the junction unmatched. Germline V gene sequence: CDR1 MRHNA, CDR2 SNTAGT. CDR3 sequence reads: CASSVGFAGATGANVLTF. CDR3 DNA: TGTGCCAGCAGTGTGGGTTTCGCGGGAGCCACTGGGGCCAACGTCCTGACTTTC.

The rearrangement joins TRBV7-2 to TRBJ1-2; D not resolved. Per the germline V gene, CDR1 is SGHTA and CDR2 is FQGNSA. The CDR3 runs to 15 residues. V lost 4 bases, J lost 2 bases, and 14 bases lay in between. The CDR3 is CASSSNTGRNYGYTF. The CDR3 region has the DNA TGTGCCAGCAGCTCCAATACCGGGCGCAACTATGGCTACACCTTC.

The chain couples TRBV6-5 to TRBJ2-5; 9 bases map to TRBD1. V was clipped by 7 bases and J by 3 bases; unmatched bases: 6. In germline, CDR1 is MNHEY, CDR2 SVGAGI. This CDR3 is built from 14 residues. In nucleotides, the CDR3 is TGTGCCAGCACCAGGACAGGGGATAAAGAGACCCAGTACTTC. This sequence encodes CASTRTGDKETQYF.

This chain joins TRBV7-2 and TRBJ2-1, with D unclear. Deletions cut 4 bases from V and 4 bases from J, with 14 bases between. Germline V CDR1 and CDR2: SGHTA, FQGNSA. The CDR3 covers 15 residues. CDR3 nucleotide sequence: TGTGCCAGCAGCTCCGGGCCGCCACCTTACAATGAGCAGTTCTTC. Its translation is CASSSGPPPYNEQFF.

The chain combines TRBV5-1 with TRBJ1-2, with a weak D call TRBD1 (5 bases). V was trimmed by 1 base and J by 4 bases, leaving 14 bases between them. Germline CDR1 reads SGHRS; CDR2 reads YFSETQ. This CDR3 has 15 amino acids. For the CDR3, the DNA is TGCGCCAGCAGCTTGAGGACCGGGACCCGCTATGGCTACACCTTC. The encoded protein is CASSLRTGTRYGYTF. The variable domain in full, completed from reference TRBV5-1 and TRBJ1-2, reads KAGVTQTPRYLIKTRGQQVTLSCSPISGHRSVSWYQQTPGQGLQFLFEYFSETQRNKGNFPGRFSGRQFSNSRSEMNVSTLELGDSALYLCASSLRTGTRYGYTFGSGTRLTVV.

The chain has TRBV6-5 and TRBJ1-2; D call uncertain. Germline lookup yields CDR1 MNHEY and CDR2 SVGAGI. Deletions cut 0 bases from V and 7 bases from J, with 15 bases between. The CDR3 totals 15 residues. Here the CDR3 reads CASSYSDTQGSGYTF. CDR3 bases: TGTGCCAGCAGTTACTCGGATACTCAAGGCAGTGGCTACACCTTC.

V gene TRBV7-9 combines with J gene TRBJ1-5; 7 bases line up with TRBD1. The CDR3 totals 14 residues. With V trimmed by 5 bases and J by 3 bases, 4 bases remained unmatched. Germline assignment: CDR1 SEHNR and CDR2 FQNEAQ (reference sequence). CDR3 nucleotide sequence: TGTGCCAGCAGCCAGACAGGGAACAATCAGCCCCAGCATTTT. Its protein is CASSQTGNNQPQHF.

The chain is built from TRBV24-1 and TRBJ2-1; 9 bases map to TRBD1. The V gene end was trimmed by 4 bases and the J gene end by 8 bases; junction bases not matched to a gene: 8. There are 15 residues in the CDR3. CDR1 is KGHDR and CDR2 is SFDVKD in the germline V gene. CDR3 bases: TGTGCCACCAGTGACCCGGGACAGGGAGCCGATGAGCAGTTCTTC. It specifies CATSDPGQGADEQFF.

Concerning this clone itself: A junction end diverges from the germline sequence, so it may reflect a read error. The V call is TRBV6-5, the J call TRBJ1-3; 8 bases align to TRBD1. Per the germline V gene, CDR1 is MNHEY and CDR2 is SVGAGI. The CDR3 extends over 13 amino acids. CDR3 loop: CASSRGTGSTIYF. The CDR3 DNA follows: TGTGCCAGCAGCAGGGGGACAGGAAGCACCATATATTTT.

The CDR3 sequence: CASSQDRTNSPLHF. The CDR3 nucleotides are TGTGCCAGCAGCCAAGACAGGACCAATTCACCCCTCCACTTT. The V call is TRBV3-1 (or the pseudogene TRBV3-2), the J call TRBJ1-6, with D unresolved. This CDR3 is built from 14 residues. In germline, CDR1 is LGHDT, CDR2 YNNKEL (reference sequence). Trimming cost V 0 bases and J 7 bases, with 7 bases left between them.

V and J are TRBV7-2 and TRBJ1-1, with D maybe TRBD1 (6 bases). V was clipped by 4 bases and J by 6 bases, with 12 bases between them. This CDR3 comprises 13 residues. Germline lookup yields CDR1 SGHTA and CDR2 FQGNSA. Here the CDR3 reads CASSWPGHPEAFF. Here the CDR3 DNA reads TGTGCCAGCAGCTGGCCGGGACATCCTGAAGCTTTCTTT. Full variable domain (remainder filled in from reference TRBV7-2 and TRBJ1-1): GAGVSQSPSNKVTEKGKDVELRCDPISGHTALYWYRQSLGQGLEFLIYFQGNSAPDKSGLPSDRFSAERTGGSVSTLTIQRTQQEDSAVYLCASSWPGHPEAFFGQGTRLTVV.

The V call is TRBV28, the J call TRBJ2-1; no clear D gene. Germline CDR1 MDHEN, CDR2 SYDVKM. Between the trimmed V and J ends, which lost 8 bases and 1 base, there was a span of 6 bases. CDR3 size: 12 residues. This CDR3 is CASGRSYNEQFF. Written as DNA, the CDR3 is TGTGCCAGCGGCCGGTCCTACAATGAGCAGTTCTTC. Looking up the rest from reference TRBV28 and TRBJ2-1 gives the full variable domain: DVKVTQSSRYLVKRTGEKVFLECVQDMDHENMFWYRQDPGLGLRLIYFSYDVKMKEKGDIPEGYSVSREKKERFSLILESASTNQTSMYLCASGRSYNEQFFGPGTRLTVL.

V and J are TRBV6-5 and TRBJ1-2; D might be TRBD1 (5 bases). V lost 4 bases, J lost 7 bases, and 16 bases lay in between. This CDR3 spans 14 amino acids. Germline V CDR1 and CDR2: MNHEY, SVGAGI. The CDR3 loop reads CASSSRRDGAGYTF. Written as DNA, the CDR3 is TGTGCCAGCAGTTCCCGTAGGGATGGGGCTGGCTACACCTTC.

This clone has a handful of counts. The V call is TRBV28, the J call TRBJ1-1; perhaps TRBD1 as D (5 bases). Germline CDR1 is MDHEN and CDR2 is SYDVKM. The V gene lost 7 bases and the J gene lost 0 bases, with 12 bases spanning the gap. The CDR3 consists of 14 residues. The CDR3 loop is CASNRGSMNTEAFF. The CDR3 nucleotides are TGTGCCAGCAATAGGGGTTCCATGAACACTGAAGCTTTCTTT. Full variable domain (remainder filled in from reference TRBV28 and TRBJ1-1): DVKVTQSSRYLVKRTGEKVFLECVQDMDHENMFWYRQDPGLGLRLIYFSYDVKMKEKGDIPEGYSVSREKKERFSLILESASTNQTSMYLCASNRGSMNTEAFFGQGTRLTVV.

This chain connects TRBV28 to TRBJ1-6; no clear D. This CDR3 comprises 12 residues. V gave up 3 bases and J gave up 7 bases, with 4 bases separating them. In germline, CDR1 is MDHEN, CDR2 SYDVKM. In DNA, the CDR3 is TGTGCCAGCAGTTTTGGGAATTCACCCCTCCACTTT. Amino acid sequence: CASSFGNSPLHF.

The chain's CDR3 is CASSLANARALKGYTF. The CDR3 coding sequence is TGTGCCAGCAGCTTGGCCAACGCCAGGGCTCTAAAGGGCTACACCTTC. J is TRBJ1-2 and V is TRBV5-6; D is perhaps TRBD1 (5 bases). CDR1 is SGHDT and CDR2 is YYEEEE in the germline V gene. This CDR3 region has 16 residues. V was cut by 0 bases and J by 8 bases, with 20 bases left in between.

This chain connects TRBV7-2 to TRBJ2-6; possibly TRBD1 or TRBD2 for D (6 bases each). V dropped 11 bases and J dropped 2 bases, with 10 bases sitting between them. The CDR3 sequence is 13 residues long. Germline V gene lookup returns CDR1 SGHTA and CDR2 FQGNSA. The CDR3 loop reads CASRGAGANVLTF. In DNA form, the CDR3 reads TGTGCCTCTAGGGGGGCTGGGGCCAACGTCCTGACTTTC.

This chain uses TRBV10-3 with TRBJ1-2, with a possible D match to TRBD1 (6 bases). This CDR3 is 13 amino acids long. Between the trimmed V and J ends, which lost 0 bases and 6 bases, there was a span of 8 bases. Looked up from germline, CDR1 is ENHRY and CDR2 is SYGVKD. Here the CDR3 DNA reads TGTGCCATCAGTGAGTCTGGGGGCAATGGCTACACCTTC. This encodes CAISESGGNGYTF.

The rearrangement links TRBV18 to TRBJ1-5; D not resolved. Trimming left V 3 bases short and J 3 bases short, with 9 bases between. Germline V gene sequence: CDR1 KGHSH, CDR2 LQKENI. The CDR3 loop spans 14 amino acids. The CDR3 sequence is CASSPTAVNQPQHF. In DNA, the CDR3 is TGTGCCAGCTCACCGACGGCAGTCAATCAGCCCCAGCATTTT.

The chain is built from TRBV12-3 or TRBV12-4 and TRBJ1-1; D is unclear. V lost 8 bases to trimming and J lost 2 bases, with 6 bases between them. There are 11 residues in the CDR3. The CDR3 DNA reads as TGTGCCAGCCTACTCAACACTGAAGCTTTCTTT. Translated: CASLLNTEAFF.